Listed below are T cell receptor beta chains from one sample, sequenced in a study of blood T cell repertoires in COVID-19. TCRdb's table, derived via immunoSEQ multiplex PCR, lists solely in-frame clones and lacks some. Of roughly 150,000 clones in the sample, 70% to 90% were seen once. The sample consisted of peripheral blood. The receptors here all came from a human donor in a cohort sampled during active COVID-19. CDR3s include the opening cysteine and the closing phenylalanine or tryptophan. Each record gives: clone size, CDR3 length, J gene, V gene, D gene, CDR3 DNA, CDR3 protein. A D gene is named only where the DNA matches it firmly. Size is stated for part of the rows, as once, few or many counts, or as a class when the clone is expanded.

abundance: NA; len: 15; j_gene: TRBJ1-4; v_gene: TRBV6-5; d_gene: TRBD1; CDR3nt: TGTGCCAGCAGTTCCTCCGGGACAGTTAATGAAAAACTGTTTTTT; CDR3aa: CASSSSGTVNEKLFF
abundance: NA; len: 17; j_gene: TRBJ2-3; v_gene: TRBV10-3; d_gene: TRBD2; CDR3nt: TGTGCCATCAGTGGACGGCTAGCGGGGGGGCGGTCAGATACGCAGTATTTT; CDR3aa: CAISGRLAGGRSDTQYF
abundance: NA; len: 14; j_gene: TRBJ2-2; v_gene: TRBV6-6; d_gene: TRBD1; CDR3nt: TGTGCCAGCACAGAGACAGGGGTTGGCGGGGAGCTGTTTTTT; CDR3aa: CASTETGVGGELFF
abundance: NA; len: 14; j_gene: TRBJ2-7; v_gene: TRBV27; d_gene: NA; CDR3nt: TGTGCCAGCAGTTTTCAGGGCCCTTCCTACGAGCAGTACTTC; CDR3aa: CASSFQGPSYEQYF
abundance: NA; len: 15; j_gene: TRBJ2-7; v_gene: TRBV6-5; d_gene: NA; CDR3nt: TGTGCCAGCAGCGGGGGACCGAGGGCCGCCTACGAGCAGTACTTC; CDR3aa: CASSGGPRAAYEQYF
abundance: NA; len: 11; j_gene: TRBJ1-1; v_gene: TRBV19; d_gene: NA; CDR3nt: TGTGCCAGTAGTCTTAACACTGAAGCTTTCTTT; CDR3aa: CASSLNTEAFF
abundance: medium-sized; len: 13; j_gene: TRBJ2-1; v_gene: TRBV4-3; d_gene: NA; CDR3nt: TGCGCCAGCAGCCGGGGGGACGACAATGAGCAGTTCTTC; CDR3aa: CASSRGDDNEQFF
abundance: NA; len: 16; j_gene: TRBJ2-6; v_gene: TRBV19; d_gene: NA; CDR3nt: TGTGCCAGTAGTCTGCGGCTCCCCTCTGGGGCCAACGTCCTGACTTTC; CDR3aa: CASSLRLPSGANVLTF
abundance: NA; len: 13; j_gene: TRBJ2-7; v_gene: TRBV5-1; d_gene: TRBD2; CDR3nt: TGCGCCAGCTCTCCGGGGGGATCCTACGAGCAGTACTTC; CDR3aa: CASSPGGSYEQYF
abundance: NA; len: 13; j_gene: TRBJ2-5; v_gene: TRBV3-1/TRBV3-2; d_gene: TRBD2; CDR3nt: TGTGCCAGCAGAAGCGGGGGTGCGGAGACCCAGTACTTC; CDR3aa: CASRSGGAETQYF
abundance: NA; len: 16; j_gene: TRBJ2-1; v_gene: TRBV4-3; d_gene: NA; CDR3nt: TGCGCCAGCAGCCAAGATAGGGGGGGAAGGGACAATGAGCAGTTCTTC; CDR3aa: CASSQDRGGRDNEQFF
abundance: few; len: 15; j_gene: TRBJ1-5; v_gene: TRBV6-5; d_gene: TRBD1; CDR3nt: TGTGCCAGCAGCCTGGCCGGGACAGGAAATCAGCCCCAGCATTTT; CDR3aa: CASSLAGTGNQPQHF
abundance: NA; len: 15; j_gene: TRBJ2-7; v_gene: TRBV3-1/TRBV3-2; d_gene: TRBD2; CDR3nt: TGTGCCAGCAGCGAGCGGGGGGCCGTCTTCCCCGAGCAGTACTTC; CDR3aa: CASSERGAVFPEQYF
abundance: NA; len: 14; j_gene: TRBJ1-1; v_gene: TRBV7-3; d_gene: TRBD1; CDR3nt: TGTGCCAGCAGTACTACAGGGGGTGGCACTGAAGCTTTCTTT; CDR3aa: CASSTTGGGTEAFF
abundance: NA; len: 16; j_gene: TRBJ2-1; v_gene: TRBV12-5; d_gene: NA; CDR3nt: TGTGCTAGTGGTTTGGGGCAGACTGGCTCCTACAATGAGCAGTTCTTC; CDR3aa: CASGLGQTGSYNEQFF
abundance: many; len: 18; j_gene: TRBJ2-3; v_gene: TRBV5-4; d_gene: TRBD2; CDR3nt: TGTGCCAGCAGCTCCTCCGGGGTAGCGGGGGCCCCGGGGGGAGCGCAGTATTTT; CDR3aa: CASSSSGVAGAPGGAQYF
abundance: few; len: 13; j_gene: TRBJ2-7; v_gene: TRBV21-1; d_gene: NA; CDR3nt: TGTGCCAGCAGTTTCCGCAGGGCCTACGAGCAGTACTTC; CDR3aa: CASSFRRAYEQYF
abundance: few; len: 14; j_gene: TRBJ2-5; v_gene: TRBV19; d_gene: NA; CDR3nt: TGTGCCAGTAGTGAGTTCTCCCTAGCTGAGACCCAGTACTTC; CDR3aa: CASSEFSLAETQYF
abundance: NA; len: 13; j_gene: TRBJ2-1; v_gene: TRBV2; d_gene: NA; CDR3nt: TGTGCCAGCAGTATAGGACTGGACAATGAGCAGTTCTTC; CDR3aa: CASSIGLDNEQFF
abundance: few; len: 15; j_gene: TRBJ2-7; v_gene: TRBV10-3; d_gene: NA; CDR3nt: TGTGCCATCAGTGGGACGGGATGGATAACCTACGAGCAGTACTTC; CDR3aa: CAISGTGWITYEQYF
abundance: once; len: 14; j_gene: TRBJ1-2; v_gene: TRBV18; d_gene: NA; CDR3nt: TGTGCCAGCTCCCGGGAGGGTGGCGCGTATGGCTACACCTTC; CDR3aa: CASSREGGAYGYTF
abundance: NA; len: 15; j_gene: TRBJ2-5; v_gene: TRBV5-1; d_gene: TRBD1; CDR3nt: TGCGCCAGCAGCGGAAACAGGGGGGACCAAGAGACCCAGTACTTC; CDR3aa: CASSGNRGDQETQYF
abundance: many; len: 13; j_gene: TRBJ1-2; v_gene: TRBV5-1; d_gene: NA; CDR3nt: TGCGCCAGCAGCTTGGCAGGGGCGGGTGGCTACACCTTC; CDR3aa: CASSLAGAGGYTF
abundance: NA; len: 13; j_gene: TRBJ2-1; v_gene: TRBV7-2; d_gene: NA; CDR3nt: TGTGCCAGCAGGCGGGACCTTTACAATGAGCAGTTCTTC; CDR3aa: CASRRDLYNEQFF
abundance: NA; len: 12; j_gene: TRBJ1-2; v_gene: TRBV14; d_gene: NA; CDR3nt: TGTGCCAGCAGCCACCCAGGGTATGGCTACACCTTC; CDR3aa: CASSHPGYGYTF
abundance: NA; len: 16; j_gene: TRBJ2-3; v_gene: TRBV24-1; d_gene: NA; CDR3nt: TGTGCCACCGGGGTGGTTCCGACTAGTGGCACAGATACGCAGTATTTT; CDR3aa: CATGVVPTSGTDTQYF
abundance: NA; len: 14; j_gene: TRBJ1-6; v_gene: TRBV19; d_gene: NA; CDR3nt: TGTGCCAGTACGTGGGCAGCGGATAATTCACCCCTCCACTTT; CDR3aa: CASTWAADNSPLHF
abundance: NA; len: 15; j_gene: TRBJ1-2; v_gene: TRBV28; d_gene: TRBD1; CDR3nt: TGTGCCAGCAGTCCCGGACAGGACTTAGGCTATGGCTACACCTTC; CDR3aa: CASSPGQDLGYGYTF
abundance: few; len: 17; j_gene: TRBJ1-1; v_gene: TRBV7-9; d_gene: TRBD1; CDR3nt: TGTGCCAGCAGCTCAATTCCGGGACAGGGGAGGAACACTGAAGCTTTCTTT; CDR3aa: CASSSIPGQGRNTEAFF
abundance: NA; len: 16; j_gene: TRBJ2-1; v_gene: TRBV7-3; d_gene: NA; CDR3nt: TGTGCCAGCAGCCTCACGGGCGGGACTGCGTACAATGAGCAGTTCTTC; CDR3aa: CASSLTGGTAYNEQFF
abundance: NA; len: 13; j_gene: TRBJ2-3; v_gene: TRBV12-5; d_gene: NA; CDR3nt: TGTGCTAGTGGTTTTGGCCCCACAGATACGCAGTATTTT; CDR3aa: CASGFGPTDTQYF
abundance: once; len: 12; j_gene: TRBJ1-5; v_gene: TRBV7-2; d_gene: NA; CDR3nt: TGTGCCAGCAGCGACTCAGGGTTTTCCCAGCATTTT; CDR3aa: CASSDSGFSQHF
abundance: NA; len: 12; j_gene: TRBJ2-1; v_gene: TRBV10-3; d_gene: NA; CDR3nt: TGTGCCATCAGTGAGTTCAACAATGAGCAGTTCTTC; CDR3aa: CAISEFNNEQFF
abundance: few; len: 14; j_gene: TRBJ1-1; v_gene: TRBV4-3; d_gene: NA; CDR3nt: TGCGCCAGCAGCCAAGTAGGGGGGAACACTGAAGCTTTCTTT; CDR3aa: CASSQVGGNTEAFF
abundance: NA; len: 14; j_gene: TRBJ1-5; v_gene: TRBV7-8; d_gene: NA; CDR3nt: TGTGCCAGCAGCTTAGGTAGGGGAAGTCAGCCCCAGCATTTT; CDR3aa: CASSLGRGSQPQHF
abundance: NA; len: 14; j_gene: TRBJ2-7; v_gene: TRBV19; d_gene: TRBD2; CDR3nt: TGTGCCAGTAGTCCAGGGCGGGGGACCTACGAGCAGTACTTC; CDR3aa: CASSPGRGTYEQYF
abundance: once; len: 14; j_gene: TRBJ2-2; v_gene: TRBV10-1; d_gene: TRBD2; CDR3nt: TGCGCCACCTCAGCGGGAGAGGGTACCGGGGAGCTGTTTTTT; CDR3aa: CATSAGEGTGELFF
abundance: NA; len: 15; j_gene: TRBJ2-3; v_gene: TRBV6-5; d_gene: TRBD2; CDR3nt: TGTGCCAGCAGAGCTACTAGCGGGGGGTCTGGTACGCAGTATTTT; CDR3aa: CASRATSGGSGTQYF
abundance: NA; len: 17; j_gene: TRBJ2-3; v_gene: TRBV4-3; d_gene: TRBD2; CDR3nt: TGCGCCAGCAGCCTCGAAACCAGACTAGCGGAGGAAGATACGCAGTATTTT; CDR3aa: CASSLETRLAEEDTQYF
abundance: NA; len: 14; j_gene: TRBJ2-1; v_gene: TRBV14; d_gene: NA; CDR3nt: TGTGCCAGCAGCCAAGATCTTCTTAGCAATGAGCAGTTCTTC; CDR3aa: CASSQDLLSNEQFF
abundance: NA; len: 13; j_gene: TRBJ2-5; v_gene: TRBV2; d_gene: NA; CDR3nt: TGTGCCAGCAGTGAACAGGGAGGACAGACCCAGTACTTC; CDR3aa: CASSEQGGQTQYF